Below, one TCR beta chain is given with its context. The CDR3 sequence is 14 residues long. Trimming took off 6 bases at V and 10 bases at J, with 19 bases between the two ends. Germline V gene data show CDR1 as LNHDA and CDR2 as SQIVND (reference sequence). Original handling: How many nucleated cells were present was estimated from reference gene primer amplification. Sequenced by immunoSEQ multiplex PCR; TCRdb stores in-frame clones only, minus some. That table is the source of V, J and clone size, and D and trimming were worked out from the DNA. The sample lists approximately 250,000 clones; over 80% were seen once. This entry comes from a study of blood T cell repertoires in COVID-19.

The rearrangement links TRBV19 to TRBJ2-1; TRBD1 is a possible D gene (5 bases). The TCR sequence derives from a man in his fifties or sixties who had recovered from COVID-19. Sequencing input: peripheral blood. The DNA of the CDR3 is TGTGCCAGTAGCCCAGGGTTGGGGCCCGGGGAGCAGTTCTTC. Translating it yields CASSPGLGPGEQFF.